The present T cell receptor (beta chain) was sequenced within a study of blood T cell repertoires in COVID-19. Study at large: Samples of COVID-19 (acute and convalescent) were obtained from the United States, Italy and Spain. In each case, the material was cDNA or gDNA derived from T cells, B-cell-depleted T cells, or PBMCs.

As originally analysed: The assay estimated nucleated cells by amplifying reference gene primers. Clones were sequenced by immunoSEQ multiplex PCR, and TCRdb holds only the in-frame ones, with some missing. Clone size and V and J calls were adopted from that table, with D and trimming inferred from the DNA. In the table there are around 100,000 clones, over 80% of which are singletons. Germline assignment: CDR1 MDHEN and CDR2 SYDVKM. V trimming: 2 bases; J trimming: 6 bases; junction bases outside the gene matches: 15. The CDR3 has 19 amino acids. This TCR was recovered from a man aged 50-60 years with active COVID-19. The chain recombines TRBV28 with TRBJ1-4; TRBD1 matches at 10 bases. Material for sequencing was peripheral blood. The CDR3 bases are TGTGCCAGCAGTTTACGACAAAGGACAGGGGGATATGTATATGAAAAACTGTTTTTT. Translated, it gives CASSLRQRTGGYVYEKLFF. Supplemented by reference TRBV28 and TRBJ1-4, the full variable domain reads DVKVTQSSRYLVKRTGEKVFLECVQDMDHENMFWYRQDPGLGLRLIYFSYDVKMKEKGDIPEGYSVSREKKERFSLILESASTNQTSMYLCASSLRQRTGGYVYEKLFFGSGTQLSVL.